These 17 T cell receptor beta chains originate from one sample sequenced in a study of blood T cells in healthy people across ages. Using a J-beta primer mix together with a sample-barcoded 5' primer, a second PCR was run for about 6 to 11 cycles. TCRdb re-called the 5' RACE reads through MiXCR, storing one row per CDR3 protein. Of 650,000 to 1,000,000 distinct CDR3 sequences listed, approximately 35% are singletons. The sample taken for sequencing was blood. The receptors here all came from a man younger than 30 in good health.

DNA for the CDR3: TGCAGTGCTAAACGTACAGGGGAGTACGGTGAAGCTTTCTTT. This codes for CSAKRTGEYGEAFF. The chain uses TRBV20-1 and TRBJ1-1, with 7 bases matching TRBD1. Germline V gives CDR1 DFQATT, CDR2 SNEGSKA (reference sequence). With 4 bases clipped from V and 7 bases from J, the junction kept 12 bases outside the gene matches. This CDR3 has 14 amino acids.

About this clonotype itself: At one end, the junction sequence differs from germline, possibly due to a read error. The rearrangement joins TRBV12-3 or TRBV12-4 to TRBJ1-2; possible D gene TRBD1, 6 bases. This CDR3 comprises 13 residues. The CDR3 nucleotides read TGTACCAGCAGTACAGGGAACCCATATGGCTACACCTTC. The encoded protein is CTSSTGNPYGYTF.

The chain recombines TRBV20-1 with TRBJ1-1; TRBD1 matches 9 bases. Trimming cost V 5 bases and J 4 bases; bases outside gene matches: 8. This CDR3 spans 14 amino acids. Germline lookup yields CDR1 DFQATT and CDR2 SNEGSKA (reference sequence). The CDR3 is CSAAQGAVGTEAFF. As DNA, the CDR3 is TGCAGTGCTGCACAGGGGGCGGTTGGCACTGAAGCTTTCTTT.

This chain links TRBV4-2 with TRBJ2-1; 15 bases line up with TRBD2. Germline V gene sequence: CDR1 LGHNA, CDR2 YNFKEQ. CDR3 length: 17 residues. The junction had 2 bases not matched to a gene; V was cut back by 1 base and J by 4 bases. CDR3 sequence (DNA): TGTGCCAGCAGCCAAGGCGGGACTAGCGGGGGGTACAATGAGCAGTTCTTC. Translated, it gives CASSQGGTSGGYNEQFF.

The chain carries TRBV12-3 or TRBV12-4 and TRBJ2-3; 10 bases match TRBD1. Germline trimming cut 6 bases from V and 8 bases from J; bases unmatched to any gene: 11. The CDR3 extends over 15 amino acids. The CDR3 nucleotides read TGTGCCAGCAGCGACGACAGGGGGCGGACAATTACGCAGTATTTT. Amino acid sequence: CASSDDRGRTITQYF.

A note on this clonotype: At one boundary the junction diverges from the germline segment, which might be a read error. This chain uses TRBV12-3 or TRBV12-4 with TRBJ2-3; D possibly uses TRBD1 or TRBD2 (5 bases each). This CDR3 region has 15 residues. CDR3 bases: TGTGCCAGCAGTTTGGCCGGGGACCCCACAGATACGCGGTATTTT. It specifies CASSLAGDPTDTRYF.

The V and J genes are TRBV7-8 and TRBJ2-7, with a possible D match to TRBD1 (6 bases). Germline V gives CDR1 SGHVS, CDR2 FQNEAQ. The CDR3 spans 13 residues. V shed 0 bases and J shed 7 bases, with 10 bases lying between them. In nucleotides, the CDR3 is TGTGCCAGCAGCTTAGCAGCAGGGGATGAGCAGTACTTC. Residues: CASSLAAGDEQYF.

In its sample, this clonotype was seen a few times. This chain joins TRBV29-1 and TRBJ2-1, with TRBD1 as a possible D gene (6 bases). CDR3 size: 14 residues. From germline, CDR1 is SQVTM and CDR2 ANQGSEA. V was pared by 8 bases and J by 1 base, with 15 bases between. CDR3: CSTQQGPSYNEQFF. The CDR3 nucleotides read TGCAGCACCCAACAGGGCCCTTCCTACAATGAGCAGTTCTTC.

The rearrangement joins TRBV20-1 to TRBJ1-2; D is perhaps TRBD1 (6 bases). V lost 0 bases to trimming and J lost 4 bases, with 9 bases between them. This CDR3 region has 13 residues. In germline, CDR1 is DFQATT, CDR2 SNEGSKA (reference sequence). The CDR3 sequence is CSARETGSYGYTF. The DNA of the CDR3 is TGCAGTGCTAGAGAAACAGGGAGCTATGGCTACACCTTC.

This clonotype was detected only a few times. The chain links TRBV25-1 to TRBJ1-4; no clear D. This CDR3 comprises 12 residues. Per germline, CDR1 MGHDK and CDR2 SYGVNS. V was clipped by 2 bases and J by 11 bases, with 9 bases between them. As DNA, the CDR3 is TGTGCCAGCAGTGAAACCTACGGGAAACTGTTTTTT. Its translation is CASSETYGKLFF. The full variable domain, completed using reference TRBV25-1 and TRBJ1-4, is EADIYQTPRYLVIGTGKKITLECSQTMGHDKMYWYQQDPGMELHLIHYSYGVNSTEKGDLSSESTVSRIRTEHFPLTLESARPSHTSQYLCASSETYGKLFFGSGTQLSVL.

V and J are TRBV5-6 and TRBJ2-5; maybe TRBD1 (6 bases). This CDR3 is 14 amino acids long. Germline V gives CDR1 SGHDT, CDR2 YYEEEE. V shed 4 bases and J shed 11 bases, with 21 bases lying between them. The CDR3 region has the DNA TGTGCCAGCAGCCGGAGAAGGACAGAGAATGAGCAGTACTTC. Residues: CASSRRRTENEQYF.

The chain links TRBV6-2 or TRBV6-3 to TRBJ2-1, with D hard to call. Germline-derived CDR1 and CDR2 are MNHEY and SVGEGT. The CDR3 extends over 11 amino acids. With 2 bases removed from V and 8 bases from J, the gap between germline ends came to 4 bases. The chain's CDR3 is CASSYGDEQFF. CDR3 coding DNA: TGTGCCAGCAGTTACGGGGATGAGCAGTTCTTC.

This rearrangement joins TRBV5-1 to TRBJ2-5; 12 nucleotides match TRBD1. The CDR3 is 16 amino acids. Trimming removed 3 bases from V and 11 bases from J; junction bases left unmatched: 14. Germline-derived CDR1 and CDR2 are SGHRS and YFSETQ. This CDR3 reads CASSSYLGQGASEQYF. CDR3 nucleotide sequence: TGCGCCAGCAGCTCCTATTTGGGACAGGGGGCAAGTGAGCAGTACTTC.

The J gene is TRBJ2-5, the V gene TRBV10-3, with D maybe TRBD2 (6 bases). This CDR3 contains 14 residues. Germline CDR1 is ENHRY and CDR2 is SYGVKD. Trimming stripped 2 bases from V and 11 bases from J, with 18 bases between. In nucleotides, the CDR3 is TGTGCCATCAGTGAGACCGGGACTCCAAATGAGCAGTACTTC. Encoded protein: CAISETGTPNEQYF.

This clonotype was detected a few times. J is TRBJ2-7 and V is TRBV7-9; D could derive from TRBD1 or TRBD2 (5 bases each). Looked up from germline, CDR1 is SEHNR and CDR2 is FQNEAQ (reference sequence). The CDR3 is 14 amino acids. Deletions cut 4 bases from V and 3 bases from J, with 13 bases between. The CDR3 DNA follows: TGTGCCAGCAGCTCACGGGGACGGCGCTACGAGCAGTACTTC. This translates into CASSSRGRRYEQYF.

This clonotype was seen at least ten times. Compared with germline, one end of the junction differs, possibly owing to a read error. This chain uses TRBV12-3 or TRBV12-4 with TRBJ2-5; the D gene is possibly TRBD1 (5 bases). The CDR3 runs 13 residues. As DNA, the CDR3 is TGCGCCAGCAGCTTGACAGCCCAAGAGACCCAGTACTTC. Its translation is CASSLTAQETQYF.

The table lists this clonotype with a few counts. This chain links TRBV3-1 with TRBJ1-5; tentatively, D is TRBD1 (6 bases). The CDR3 has 15 residues. The germline V and J ends were trimmed by 11 bases and 0 bases, with 17 bases remaining between them. The germline gives CDR1 LGHDT, CDR2 YNNKEL (reference sequence). This CDR3 reads CAARTVADSNQPQHF. For the CDR3, the DNA is TGTGCCGCGCGGACAGTTGCCGATAGCAATCAGCCCCAGCATTTT.